The sequence of this T cell receptor beta chain was determined in a study of sequential checkpoint blockade in melanoma. Study-wide context: Arm A got nivolumab then ipilimumab; arm B the reverse, 1:1. Maintenance nivolumab came after either treatment sequence.

The CDR3 has 17 amino acids. CDR1 and CDR2 (germline): LNHDA, SQIVND (reference sequence). The V and J ends lost 4 bases and 4 bases respectively, with 17 bases between them. Some clones are missing from TCRdb's copy, which holds only in-frame ones; the method was immunoSEQ multiplex PCR. The sample yields roughly 17,000 clones, roughly 70% seen once. Treatment specified: randomized to nivolumab then ipilimumab (arm A) or the reverse (arm B). None of the patients previously received DNA-damaging chemotherapy. PBMC sorting kept live CD3+CD8+ cells without CD19 or CD56. This chain links TRBV19 with TRBJ1-6, with a possible D match to TRBD1 (6 bases). The origin of this receptor is a human donor with melanoma. The sequencing here drew on CD8+ T cells sorted from blood (inferred from file names), taken from a patient given nivolumab and ipilimumab in sequence. The CDR3, as DNA: TGTGCCAGTAGTACCGACAGGACTGACGATTATAATTCACCCCTCCACTTT. It specifies CASSTDRTDDYNSPLHF.